The present T cell receptor (beta chain) was sequenced within a study of CD8 T cells in Susac syndrome. TCR beta sequencing was performed on blood CD8+ and CD4+ T cells. Negative magnetic isolation gave CD8+ and CD4+ cells; FACS enriched CD8+ TEMRA. Random hexamers were used to reverse transcribe about 0.5 to 1 ug of RNA. The method of amplification for TCR beta CDR3 was immunoSEQ multiplex PCR, covering 54 Vbeta and 13 Jbeta. TCRdb analysed the immunoSEQ multiplex PCR reads with MiXCR anew, one entry per CDR3 protein. The sample lists 100,000 or so distinct CDR3 sequences, 80% to 95% occurring once. Trimming stripped 2 bases from V and 5 bases from J, with 15 bases between. The CDR3 is 14 amino acids. CDR1 and CDR2 (germline): SQVTM, ANQGSEA.

This clonotype was sampled from a human donor in good health. The sequenced sample consisted of CD8+ T cells from PBMCs. The chain joins TRBV29-1 to TRBJ1-2; D possibly corresponds to TRBD1 (5 bases). In DNA form, the CDR3 reads TGCAGCGTTGAACTAACCGGGACCCAGTATGGCTACACCTTC. This codes for CSVELTGTQYGYTF.